One and the same sample provided the 10 T cell receptor beta chains below, sequenced in a study of tumor and adjacent non-tumor tissue in lung cancer. No cell sorting was done before RNA was extracted from the tissue. Three rounds of nested PCR, following a modified ARM-PCR protocol, produced the TCRbeta library. MiXCR, applied by TCRdb to the multiplex PCR reads, yields one record per CDR3 protein. The data contain 200,000 to 250,000 distinct CDR3 sequences, over 55% of them singletons. Input material: lung tumor tissue. The receptors were gathered from a man aged 60 to 69 with non-small cell lung cancer.

The chain uses TRBV4-2 and TRBJ1-2; TRBD1 matches 9 bases. CDR1 and CDR2 (germline): LGHNA, YNFKEQ. Trimming removed 1 base from V and 8 bases from J; junction bases left unmatched: 14. The CDR3 covers 17 residues. CDR3 DNA: TGTGCCAGCAGCCAAGGGACAGGGGACACCATTATAGAGGGCTACACCTTC. Translated: CASSQGTGDTIIEGYTF.

The chain has TRBV20-1 and TRBJ1-1; 9 positions match TRBD1. This CDR3 comprises 14 residues. Germline V CDR1 and CDR2: DFQATT, SNEGSKA (reference sequence). V dropped 5 bases and J dropped 2; count of bases not matched to a gene: 6. This CDR3 reads CSAHGTGLNTEAFF. The CDR3, as DNA: TGCAGTGCTCACGGGACAGGGCTAAACACTGAAGCTTTCTTT.

This sequence joins TRBV4-1 and TRBJ2-1, with 7 bases that match TRBD2. J was trimmed by 8 bases and V by 0 bases; bases with no gene match: 16. CDR3 length equals 18 residues. Per germline, CDR1 MGHRA and CDR2 YSYEKL. This CDR3 is CASSQDKGRAGILDEQFF. In nucleotides, the CDR3 is TGCGCCAGCAGCCAAGATAAAGGACGAGCGGGAATCTTGGATGAGCAGTTCTTC.

This clonotype has a handful of counts. The V call is TRBV6-1, the J call TRBJ2-1; 8 bases match TRBD2. J gave up 6 bases and V 5 bases, and 12 bases lay outside the gene matches. CDR1 is MNHNS and CDR2 is SASEGT in the germline V gene. The CDR3 consists of 16 residues. The CDR3 nucleotides read TGTGCCAGCAGTTATAGCTTAGCGGGATTGGGCAATGAGCAGTTCTTC. Translated: CASSYSLAGLGNEQFF.

This clonotype was seen only a few times. A single base separates this from a much larger clone, so it may be a read error. The chain combines TRBV11-3 with TRBJ1-4, with D hard to call. The CDR3 is made up of 13 amino acids. Germline values: CDR1 SGHNT, CDR2 YENEEA. Trimming removed 3 bases from V and 4 bases from J, with 6 bases in between. The CDR3 is CASSLVVNEKLFF. The CDR3 nucleotides read TGTGCCAGCAGCTTGGTGGTTAATGAAAAACTGTTTTTT.

About this clonotype: The junction differs from germline at one of its ends, possibly a read error. The chain carries TRBV29-1 and TRBJ2-7, with D tentatively TRBD1 or TRBD2 (5 bases each). The CDR3 runs to 13 residues. Germline CDR1 SQVTM, CDR2 ANQGSEA. CDR3 sequence (DNA): TGCAGCGCCCGACTAACGGGGCCCTATGAGCAGTACTTC. Translated: CSARLTGPYEQYF.

This clonotype was seen a single time. Germline is not matched at one junction end, which may reflect a read error. The chain couples TRBV28 to TRBJ1-5; 8 bases line up with TRBD1. CDR3 length: 14 residues. Germline V lookup: CDR1 MDHEN, CDR2 SYDVKM. The CDR3 spells CASKVTGDSQPQHF. For the CDR3, the DNA is TGTGCCAGCAAAGTGACAGGGGACAGTCAGCCCCAACATTTT.

The chain uses TRBV11-2 and TRBJ1-1, with D unresolved. The germline V gene encodes CDR1 SGHAT and CDR2 FQNNGV. V lost 5 bases to trimming and J lost 5 bases, with 18 bases between them. This CDR3 has 15 residues. The CDR3 DNA reads TGTGCCAGCAGCACTACCTCGGGGAGATGGACTGAAGCTTTCTTT. Its protein is CASSTTSGRWTEAFF.

With respect to this clonotype: Relative to the germline gene, one junction end is altered; a read error may explain this. This chain links TRBV4-2 with TRBJ2-1, with D possibly being TRBD1 (6 bases). The CDR3 consists of 14 residues. Looked up from germline, CDR1 is LGHNA and CDR2 is YNFKEQ. CDR3 sequence (DNA): TGTGCCAGGAGCCAAGTGGACAGAGACAATGAGCAGTTCTTC. Translating gives CARSQVDRDNEQFF.

With respect to this clonotype: This may stem from a read error, because a much larger clone lies one nucleotide away. The chain links TRBV29-1 to TRBJ1-1; unclear D gene. Germline lookup yields CDR1 SQVTM and CDR2 ANQGSEA. V shed 2 bases and J shed 2 bases, with 21 bases lying between them. CDR3 length equals 17 residues. As DNA, the CDR3 is TGCAGCGTTGAATGGCCGGAGGTGGCCCTCAGAAACACTGAAGCTTTCTTT. It yields the protein CSVEWPEVALRNTEAFF.